The 28 T cell receptor beta chains below come from one sample, sequenced in a study of identical twins. TCRdb re-called the 5' RACE reads with MiXCR, one entry per CDR3 protein. The sample records 200,000 to 250,000 distinct CDR3 sequences, 5.5% to 7% being singletons. The data were also submitted as part of a second study, on yellow fever vaccine responses in identical twins.

The sequenced sample consisted of memory (CD45RO+) T cells sorted from blood. Receptor source: a woman under 30 in good health.

This clonotype was seen more than once but under ten times. The chain recombines TRBV28 with TRBJ1-1; D unclear. The V and J ends lost 3 bases and 3 bases respectively, with 2 bases between them. The CDR3 totals 11 residues. Per the germline V gene, CDR1 is MDHEN and CDR2 is SYDVKM. The CDR3 DNA is TGTGCCAGCAGTTTCTACACTGAAGCTTTCTTT. Translated, it gives CASSFYTEAFF.

This clonotype occurred a few times. The chain couples TRBV13 to TRBJ2-5; D is perhaps TRBD1 (8 bases). This CDR3 region has 15 residues. Germline V gene data show CDR1 as PRHDT and CDR2 as FYEKMQ (reference sequence). Trimming pared 5 bases from V and 4 bases from J, leaving 17 bases between. CDR3 in amino acids: CASSRDRPGGETQYF. DNA for the CDR3: TGTGCCAGCAGCCGGGACAGGCCGGGGGGAGAGACCCAGTACTTC. Combining the CDR3 with reference TRBV13 and TRBJ2-5 gives the whole variable domain AAGVIQSPRHLIKEKRETATLKCYPIPRHDTVYWYQQGPGQDPQFLISFYEKMQSDKGSIPDRFSAQQFSDYHSELNMSSLELGDSALYFCASSRDRPGGETQYFGPGTRLLVL.

There are many counts of this clonotype. The chain has TRBV5-1 and TRBJ1-2, with a possible D match to TRBD1 (6 bases). Germline CDR1 and CDR2: SGHRS and YFSETQ. The length of the CDR3 is 14 residues. The V end was cut by 4 bases, the J end by 4 bases, with 14 bases between. For the CDR3, the DNA is TGCGCCAGCAGCGTCGACAGGCTGGGCTATGGCTACACCTTC. Translating gives CASSVDRLGYGYTF.

V and J are TRBV4-2 and TRBJ2-2; 13 bases align to TRBD2. With V trimmed by 3 bases and J by 0 bases, 4 bases remained unmatched. The CDR3 has 18 residues. Per germline, CDR1 LGHNA and CDR2 YNFKEQ. The CDR3 nucleotides read TGTGCCAGCAGCCAGAGGACTAGCGGGGGACCGAACACCGGGGAGCTGTTTTTT. This encodes CASSQRTSGGPNTGELFF.

This clonotype was detected only a few times. CDR3 residues: CASSSGQENLIGELFF. Here the CDR3 DNA reads TGCGCCAGCAGCTCGGGACAGGAGAACCTCATCGGGGAGCTGTTTTTT. The chain carries TRBV5-1 and TRBJ2-2; 8 bases match TRBD1. Germline V lookup: CDR1 SGHRS, CDR2 YFSETQ. The J segment lost 7 bases and the V segment lost 3 bases, leaving 11 bases of the junction unmatched. The CDR3 length is 16 residues.

This sequence joins TRBV27 and TRBJ2-1; 7 bases agree with TRBD2. The trim removed 2 bases at V and 7 bases at J, leaving 5 bases unmatched. Germline V gives CDR1 MNHEY, CDR2 SMNVEV (reference sequence). The CDR3 extends over 14 amino acids. The CDR3 bases are TGTGCCAGCAGTTTAGCGGGAGTTGGGAATGAGCAGTTCTTC. This codes for CASSLAGVGNEQFF.

The chain carries TRBV10-3 and TRBJ1-6, with D tentatively TRBD1 (6 bases). Germline loops: CDR1 ENHRY, CDR2 SYGVKD. Trimming took 6 bases from V and 9 from J, leaving 15 bases between them. The CDR3 length is 14 residues. CDR3 nucleotides: TGTGCCATCAGGAGGGGGGACACCCCTTCACCCCTCCACTTT. It yields the protein CAIRRGDTPSPLHF.

This clonotype turned up a few times. V usage is TRBV11-2 and J usage is TRBJ2-1; no reliable D call. CDR3 length: 17 amino acids. With 5 bases removed from V and 0 bases from J, the gap between germline ends came to 17 bases. CDR1 is SGHAT and CDR2 is FQNNGV in the germline V gene. In DNA, the CDR3 is TGTGCCAGCAGCCTCCAGAGCAGAGGAAGCTCCTACAATGAGCAGTTCTTC. It codes for CASSLQSRGSSYNEQFF.

This clonotype was seen a handful of times. The chain employs TRBV7-9 and TRBJ2-5, with a tentative D call TRBD1 (8 bases). Germline CDR1 reads SEHNR; CDR2 reads FQNEAQ (reference sequence). This CDR3 has 16 residues. V lost 6 bases, J lost 1 base, and 18 bases lay in between. CDR3 in amino acids: CASRIGQGGTQETQYF. The CDR3 DNA reads TGTGCCAGCAGAATCGGACAGGGAGGGACCCAAGAGACCCAGTACTTC.

The chain uses TRBV20-1 and TRBJ2-5, with 9 bases aligning to TRBD2. Germline assignment: CDR1 DFQATT and CDR2 SNEGSKA (reference sequence). V trimming: 0 bases; J trimming: 5 bases; junction bases outside the gene matches: 10. The CDR3 sequence is 16 residues long. The CDR3 reads CSARDRLAAPGETQYF. Written as DNA, the CDR3 is TGCAGTGCTAGAGACCGACTAGCGGCACCCGGGGAGACCCAGTACTTC.

The chain combines TRBV6-2 or TRBV6-3 with TRBJ2-5, with TRBD2 as a possible D gene (6 bases). Germline-derived CDR1 and CDR2 are MNHEY and SVGEGT. Between the trimmed V and J ends, which lost 2 bases and 3 bases, there was a span of 16 bases. This CDR3 has 16 residues. CDR3 coding DNA: TGTGCCAGCAGTTACCCATTCGCCGGGGGAAAAGAGACCCAGTACTTC. Protein sequence: CASSYPFAGGKETQYF.

The sample holds many counts of this clonotype. The chain joins TRBV10-3 to TRBJ2-7; the D is unclear. The CDR3 is 13 amino acids. Per germline, CDR1 ENHRY and CDR2 SYGVKD. The ends were cut back, 4 bases at V and 7 bases at J, with 14 bases in the middle. Written as DNA, the CDR3 is TGTGCCATCAGTGTATACGGAGCCATGGAGCAGTACTTC. It codes for CAISVYGAMEQYF.

Worth noting for this clonotype: This may be a read error: a much more frequent sequence differs by one nucleotide. CDR3 sequence: CASSVGTQYF. The CDR3 nucleotides read TGTGCCAGCAGTGTTGGGACCCAGTACTTC. The rearrangement joins TRBV2 to TRBJ2-5; D is undetermined. The CDR3 is 10 residues long. The germline gives CDR1 SNHLY, CDR2 FYNNEI. V lost 4 bases and J 7 bases, leaving 4 bases between the germline ends.

This clonotype was detected a few times. V is TRBV12-3 or TRBV12-4 and J is TRBJ2-3; D is tentatively TRBD1 or TRBD2 (7 bases each). The CDR3 is made up of 16 amino acids. V lost 6 bases and J 6 bases, leaving 22 bases between the germline ends. The CDR3 DNA is TGTGCCAGCAGCCTCCAGGGGGGAGGGCCGTCGGATACGCAGTATTTT. Protein product: CASSLQGGGPSDTQYF.

This chain uses TRBV2 with TRBJ2-7; TRBD1 aligns across 8 bases. V lost 7 bases to trimming and J lost 4 bases; unmatched junction nucleotides: 9. CDR3 size: 14 residues. Germline CDR1 is SNHLY and CDR2 is FYNNEI. The CDR3 DNA is TGTGCCAGCAAAGACGACAGGGGTTTTTACGAGCAGTACTTC. Encoded protein: CASKDDRGFYEQYF.

This clonotype was counted at least ten times. This CDR3 reads CASQNWAGDTQYF. CDR3 sequence (DNA): TGTGCCAGCCAGAATTGGGCGGGTGATACGCAGTATTTT. The V gene is TRBV19, the J gene TRBJ2-3; the D gene is possibly TRBD2 (5 bases). CDR1 is LNHDA and CDR2 is SQIVND in the germline V gene (reference sequence). Trimming removed 9 bases at V and 6 bases at J, with 16 bases between. The CDR3 extends over 13 amino acids.

The sample holds a few counts of this clonotype. The chain uses TRBV20-1 and TRBJ2-5; D is possibly TRBD2 (5 bases). The CDR3 consists of 14 residues. Trimming left V 8 bases short and J 2 bases short, with 18 bases between. The V gene's germline CDR1 is DFQATT and CDR2 SNEGSKA (reference sequence). The CDR3 protein is CSIRVPGMQETQYF. The CDR3 DNA reads TGCAGTATCAGAGTTCCCGGGATGCAAGAGACCCAGTACTTC.

This clonotype was seen at least ten times. The chain combines TRBV14 with TRBJ2-2; no clear D gene. Trimming left V 4 bases short and J 2 bases short, with 8 bases between. The CDR3 is 14 amino acids. The V gene's germline CDR1 is SGHDN and CDR2 FVKESK. In DNA form, the CDR3 reads TGTGCCAGCAGCCGAAGTTTAAACACCGGGGAGCTGTTTTTT. Encoded protein: CASSRSLNTGELFF. The full variable domain, rest sourced from reference TRBV14 and TRBJ2-2, is EAGVTQFPSHSVIEKGQTVTLRCDPISGHDNLYWYRRVMGKEIKFLLHFVKESKQDESGMPNNRFLAERTGGTYSTLKVQPAELEDSGVYFCASSRSLNTGELFFGEGSRLTVL.

This clonotype turned up a few times. V and J are TRBV20-1 and TRBJ1-2; 7 bases agree with TRBD1. The CDR3 extends over 13 amino acids. Losses at the gene ends were 5 bases for V and 5 bases for J; bases not matched to a gene: 8. Germline-derived CDR1 and CDR2 are DFQATT and SNEGSKA (reference sequence). The CDR3 DNA is TGCAGTGCTCCCAGGGGGGGGGCGTATGGCTACACCTTC. It is translated as CSAPRGGAYGYTF.

This clonotype was detected many times. The rearrangement uses TRBV10-3 and TRBJ2-3; 9 nucleotides line up with TRBD2. The CDR3 is 13 residues long. J lost 4 bases, V lost 4 bases, and 0 bases had no gene match. Germline assignment: CDR1 ENHRY and CDR2 SYGVKD. CDR3 DNA sequence: TGTGCCATCAGTGGGACTAGCGCAGATACGCAGTATTTT. Its protein product is CAISGTSADTQYF.

The chain joins TRBV7-2 to TRBJ2-7; the match to TRBD2 covers 12 bases. Germline V CDR1 and CDR2: SGHTA, FQGNSA. V trimming: 5 bases; J trimming: 0 bases; junction bases outside the gene matches: 5. The CDR3 covers 16 residues. This chain's CDR3 is CASSGTSGWSSYEQYF. Here the CDR3 DNA reads TGTGCCAGCAGCGGGACTAGCGGGTGGAGCTCCTACGAGCAGTACTTC.

This clonotype was recorded once. CDR3 DNA sequence: TGTGCCAGCAGCTTACCCTGGACTAGCGGGAGTTCCGCCTACAATGAGCAGTTCTTC. Encoded protein: CASSLPWTSGSSAYNEQFF. This sequence joins TRBV11-2 and TRBJ2-1; 13 bases match TRBD2. Trimming took 2 bases from V and 2 from J; bases not matched to a gene: 9. Germline V gene sequence: CDR1 SGHAT, CDR2 FQNNGV. This CDR3 contains 19 residues.

The rearrangement links TRBV7-8 to TRBJ2-5, with unresolved D. Germline CDR1 reads SGHVS; CDR2 reads FQNEAQ. The CDR3 consists of 18 residues. Deletions cut 2 bases from V and 6 bases from J, with 25 bases between. The CDR3 loop reads CASSLLLSSRSYMQTQYF. The CDR3 DNA is TGTGCCAGCAGCTTACTTCTGTCGTCCAGGAGTTATATGCAGACCCAGTACTTC.

This clonotype has just a few counts. V usage is TRBV3-1 and J usage is TRBJ1-6, with TRBD1 identical over 7 bases. From germline, CDR1 is LGHDT and CDR2 YNNKEL (reference sequence). V dropped 9 bases and J dropped 5; count of bases not matched to a gene: 7. This CDR3 comprises 14 residues. CDR3 region: CASKPGTDNSPLHF. CDR3 in DNA: TGTGCCAGTAAACCCGGGACAGATAATTCACCCCTCCACTTT.

The chain uses TRBV10-3 and TRBJ1-6; 8 bases are shared with TRBD1. Unmatched junction bases numbered 8, after V lost 6 bases and J lost 10 bases. Per the germline V gene, CDR1 is ENHRY and CDR2 is SYGVKD. The CDR3 totals 14 residues. The CDR3, as DNA: TGTGCCATCAGCGATAGACAGGGGAGCTCACCCCTCCACTTT. Its protein product is CAISDRQGSSPLHF.

This clonotype appeared many times. V gene TRBV5-1 combines with J gene TRBJ1-1; 7 nucleotides match TRBD1. The CDR3 covers 15 residues. Trimming removed 4 bases from V and 3 bases from J; junction bases left unmatched: 9. Germline V gene sequence: CDR1 SGHRS, CDR2 YFSETQ. Here the CDR3 reads CASSSQDRTDTEAFF. The CDR3 DNA follows: TGCGCCAGCAGCAGCCAGGACAGGACCGACACTGAAGCTTTCTTT.

Only a few counts were recorded for this clonotype. V usage is TRBV7-2 and J usage is TRBJ2-2, with 13 bases fitting TRBD2. The germline V gene has CDR1 SGHTA and CDR2 FQGNSA. CDR3 length: 17 amino acids. The junction had 6 bases not matched to a gene; V was cut back by 3 bases and J by 5 bases. The CDR3 loop reads CASSLYGLAGVTGELFF. The CDR3 nucleotides are TGTGCCAGCAGCTTGTACGGACTAGCGGGGGTGACCGGGGAGCTGTTTTTT. Based on the CDR3 plus reference TRBV7-2 and TRBJ2-2, the full variable domain is GAGVSQSPSNKVTEKGKDVELRCDPISGHTALYWYRQSLGQGLEFLIYFQGNSAPDKSGLPSDRFSAERTGGSVSTLTIQRTQQEDSAVYLCASSLYGLAGVTGELFFGEGSRLTVL.

The table lists this clonotype with many counts. The chain couples TRBV5-1 to TRBJ2-1; 7 bases line up with TRBD2. The CDR3 has 15 residues. Germline V lookup: CDR1 SGHRS, CDR2 YFSETQ. J gave up 3 bases and V 4 bases, and 7 bases lay outside the gene matches. The CDR3 loop is CASSISGEYYNEQFF. The CDR3 DNA is TGCGCCAGCAGCATAAGCGGGGAATACTACAATGAGCAGTTCTTC. The full variable domain, in which reference TRBV5-1 and TRBJ2-1 provide the parts outside the CDR3, is KAGVTQTPRYLIKTRGQQVTLSCSPISGHRSVSWYQQTPGQGLQFLFEYFSETQRNKGNFPGRFSGRQFSNSRSEMNVSTLELGDSALYLCASSISGEYYNEQFFGPGTRLTVL.